The clone carrying this T cell receptor (beta chain) has only one observation. TCRdb keeps only in-frame clones here, not all; method: immunoSEQ multiplex PCR. Among some 170,000 clones listed, over 80% were seen once. The junction had 18 bases not matched to a gene; V was cut back by 4 bases and J by 9 bases. Germline V gene sequence: CDR1 SQVTM, CDR2 ANQGSEA. The CDR3 consists of 16 residues. These data are taken from a study of T cell responses to AZD1222 COVID-19 vaccine. The sample was peripheral blood, taken 28 days after the second dose of the MenACWY control vaccine. The chain has TRBV29-1 and TRBJ2-1; 7 bases map to TRBD2. This receptor was identified in an adult who received the MenACWY meningococcal vaccine as a control. CDR3 protein: CSVGVSGRGSEGEQFF. The CDR3 nucleotides read TGCAGCGTTGGAGTTTCGGGGAGGGGATCCGAAGGTGAGCAGTTCTTC.